This is a list of T cell receptor beta chains from one sample in a study of blood T cell repertoires in COVID-19. The table came from immunoSEQ multiplex PCR; TCRdb's copy has only in-frame clones and leaves some out. The sample yields around 100,000 clones, approximately 80% seen once. The sample taken for sequencing was peripheral blood. Receptor source: a woman in her 70s with acute or convalescent COVID-19. Both conserved end residues are part of each CDR3. A D gene is named only where the DNA matches it firmly.

NA,TRBV18,TRBJ1-5,TGTGCCAGCTCACCAAGCAGGGATAGCAATCAGCCCCAGCATTTT,CASSPSRDSNQPQHF
NA,TRBV2,TRBJ2-3,TGTGCCAGCAGTGTAACGGGGTTTACAGATACGCAGTATTTT,CASSVTGFTDTQYF
TRBD1,TRBV3-1/TRBV3-2,TRBJ1-2,TGTGCCAGCAGCCCGCGGACAGGGGTGGGGGAAGGCTACACCTTC,CASSPRTGVGEGYTF
NA,TRBV29-1,TRBJ2-5,TGCAGCGTTGCCGGGACAACCCAAGAGACCCAGTACTTC,CSVAGTTQETQYF
NA,TRBV12-5,TRBJ2-1,TGTGCTAGTGGTCCCAGGTCGGGGGAGCTGAACTCCTACAATGAGCAGTTCTTC,CASGPRSGELNSYNEQFF
TRBD1,TRBV4-2,TRBJ1-1,TGTGCCAGCAGCCAAGATAGGACAGGTGATGTCTTT,CASSQDRTGDVF
TRBD2,TRBV7-3,TRBJ2-5,TGTGCCAGCAGCCAGGGACTAGCGGGGGGATACGAGACCCAGTACTTC,CASSQGLAGGYETQYF
TRBD2,TRBV12-5,TRBJ2-2,TGTGCTAGTGGTTCGACGAGGCTAGCGGGGATTCCGAACACCGGGGAGCTGTTTTTT,CASGSTRLAGIPNTGELFF
NA,TRBV5-1,TRBJ1-5,TGCGCCAGCAGCTTGGACAGGGTTGGACAGCCCCAGCATTTT,CASSLDRVGQPQHF
NA,TRBV6-6,TRBJ2-1,TGTGCCAGCAGCCTCACCCGGGTGGACAGACCGTTCTTC,CASSLTRVDRPFF
NA,TRBV19,TRBJ1-2,TGTGCCAGTAGTATCGCCAGGGGCTATGGCTACACCTTC,CASSIARGYGYTF
NA,TRBV19,TRBJ2-3,TGTGCCAGTAGTCCCCAACCACGGGACTTCACAGATACGCAGTATTTT,CASSPQPRDFTDTQYF
TRBD1,TRBV5-1,TRBJ2-5,TGCGCCAGCAGTCGCGACAGGGTCCGAGAGACCCAGTACTTC,CASSRDRVRETQYF
NA,TRBV6-5,TRBJ1-1,TGTGCCAGCAGTTACTCGAGGACAAACACTGAAGCTTTCTTT,CASSYSRTNTEAFF
NA,TRBV5-6,TRBJ2-5,TGTGCCAGCAGCTTGGCTCCGTTGGAGACCCAGTACTTC,CASSLAPLETQYF
TRBD2,TRBV6-1,TRBJ2-5,TGTGCCAGCAGTGTAGCGGGGGGGCGAGAGACCCAGTACTTC,CASSVAGGRETQYF